The clone carrying this T cell receptor (beta chain) has just a few counts. Its specificity is not known. TCRdb re-called the 5' RACE reads through MiXCR, storing one row per CDR3 protein. The repertoire consists of 400,000 to 500,000 distinct CDR3 sequences, with 13% to 15% occurring once and the leading ten covering approximately 0.98%. This sample stems from a study of identical twins. Broader study findings: Some out-of-frame alpha sequences were shared by twins, and these showed excess low generation probability. The conclusions drew on cross-sectional statistical analysis instead of tracking the same donors.

This sample was shared with a second study, whose subject was yellow fever vaccine responses in identical twins. That source adds: A vaccine T cell response that seemed partly convergent and partly personalized was reported in twins.

Sequences were obtained from CD4+ T cells sorted from blood. The source of this sequence is a woman under 30 in good health.

CDR3 in DNA: TGTGCCACCAGCAGCCAAGGTAGCGGGAGTACCAGGCGGCAGTTCTTC. Its protein product is CATSSQGSGSTRRQFF. V is TRBV15 and J is TRBJ2-1; 9 nucleotides line up with TRBD2. The junction had 15 bases not matched to a gene; V was cut back by 3 bases and J by 12 bases. From germline, CDR1 is LNHNV and CDR2 YYDKDF (reference sequence). This CDR3 region has 16 residues.